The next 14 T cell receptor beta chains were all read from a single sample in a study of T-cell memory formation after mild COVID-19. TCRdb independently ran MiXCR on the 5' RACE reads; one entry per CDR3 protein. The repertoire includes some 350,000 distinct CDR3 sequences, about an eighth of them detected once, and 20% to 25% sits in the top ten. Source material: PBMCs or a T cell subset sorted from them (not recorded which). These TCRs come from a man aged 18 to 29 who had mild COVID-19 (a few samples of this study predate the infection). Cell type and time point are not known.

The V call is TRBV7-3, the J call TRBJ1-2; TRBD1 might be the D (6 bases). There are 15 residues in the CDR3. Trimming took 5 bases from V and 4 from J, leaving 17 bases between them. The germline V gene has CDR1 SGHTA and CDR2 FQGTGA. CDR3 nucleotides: TGTGCCAGCAGCCTCGCCCCAGGGGTGGGCTATGGCTACACCTTC. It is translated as CASSLAPGVGYGYTF.

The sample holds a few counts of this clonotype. In DNA, the CDR3 is TGCGCCAGCAGCTTGGTTCCGCCGTATTCCTACGAGCAGTACTTC. It encodes CASSLVPPYSYEQYF. The rearrangement links TRBV5-1 to TRBJ2-7; D gene unclear. There are 15 residues in the CDR3. V was shortened by 0 bases and J by 1 base, with 11 bases between the two germline ends. CDR1 and CDR2 from the germline V gene are SGHRS and YFSETQ.

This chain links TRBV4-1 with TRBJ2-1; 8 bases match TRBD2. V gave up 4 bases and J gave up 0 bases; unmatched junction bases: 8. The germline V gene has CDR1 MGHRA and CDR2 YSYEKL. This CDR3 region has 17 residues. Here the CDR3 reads CASSPRGGTLSYNEQFF. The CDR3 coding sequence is TGCGCCAGCAGCCCTCGGGGGGGGACACTCTCCTACAATGAGCAGTTCTTC.

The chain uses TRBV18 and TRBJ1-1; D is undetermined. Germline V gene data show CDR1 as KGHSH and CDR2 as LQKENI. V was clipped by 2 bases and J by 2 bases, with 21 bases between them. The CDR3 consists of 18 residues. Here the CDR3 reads CASSPVDIAADLNTEAFF. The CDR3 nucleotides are TGTGCCAGCTCACCAGTAGACATTGCCGCCGATTTAAACACTGAAGCTTTCTTT.

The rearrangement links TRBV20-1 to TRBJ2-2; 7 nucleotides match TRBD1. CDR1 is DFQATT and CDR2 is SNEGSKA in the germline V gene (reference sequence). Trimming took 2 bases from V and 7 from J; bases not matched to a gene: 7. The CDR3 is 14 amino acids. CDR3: CSARRQGVVGELFF. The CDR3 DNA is TGCAGTGCTAGACGTCAGGGGGTGGTCGGGGAGCTGTTTTTT.

The CDR3: CASGPYEQYF. The CDR3 DNA reads as TGTGCCAGCGGACCCTACGAGCAGTACTTC. The rearrangement uses TRBV11-2 and TRBJ2-7, with no clear D. CDR1 SGHAT and CDR2 FQNNGV come from the germline V gene. V dropped 8 bases and J dropped 2 bases, with 4 bases sitting between them. The CDR3 covers 10 residues.

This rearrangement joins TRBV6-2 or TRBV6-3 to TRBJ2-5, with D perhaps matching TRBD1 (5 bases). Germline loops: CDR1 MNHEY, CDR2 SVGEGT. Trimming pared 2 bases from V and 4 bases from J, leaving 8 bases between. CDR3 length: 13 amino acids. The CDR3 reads CASSYGQVETQYF. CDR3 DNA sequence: TGTGCCAGCAGTTACGGACAAGTAGAGACCCAGTACTTC.

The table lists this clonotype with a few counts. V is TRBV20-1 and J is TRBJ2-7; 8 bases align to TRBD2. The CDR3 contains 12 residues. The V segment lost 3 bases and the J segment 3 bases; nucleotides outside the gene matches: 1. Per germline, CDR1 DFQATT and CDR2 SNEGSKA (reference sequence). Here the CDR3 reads CSASGGGYEQYV. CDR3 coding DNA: TGCAGTGCTAGCGGGGGGGGCTACGAGCAGTACGTC.

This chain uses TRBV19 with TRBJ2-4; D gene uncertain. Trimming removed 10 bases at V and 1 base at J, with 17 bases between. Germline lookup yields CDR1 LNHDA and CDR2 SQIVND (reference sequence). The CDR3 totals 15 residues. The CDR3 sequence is CATHVFGLAKNIQYF. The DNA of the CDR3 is TGTGCCACCCATGTTTTCGGGCTGGCCAAAAACATTCAGTACTTC.

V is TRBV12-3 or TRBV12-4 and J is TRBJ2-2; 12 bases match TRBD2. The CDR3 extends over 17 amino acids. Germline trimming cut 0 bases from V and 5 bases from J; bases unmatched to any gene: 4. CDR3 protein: CASSLARTSGETGELFF. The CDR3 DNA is TGTGCCAGCAGTTTAGCACGGACTAGCGGGGAAACCGGGGAGCTGTTTTTT.

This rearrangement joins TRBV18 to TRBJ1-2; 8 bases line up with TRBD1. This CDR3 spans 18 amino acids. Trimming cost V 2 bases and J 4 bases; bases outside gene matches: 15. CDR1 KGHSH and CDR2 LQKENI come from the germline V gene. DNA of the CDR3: TGTGCCAGCTCACCAGTGGCTGCAGGGGGCGCCGGGTTCTATGGCTACACCTTC. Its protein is CASSPVAAGGAGFYGYTF.

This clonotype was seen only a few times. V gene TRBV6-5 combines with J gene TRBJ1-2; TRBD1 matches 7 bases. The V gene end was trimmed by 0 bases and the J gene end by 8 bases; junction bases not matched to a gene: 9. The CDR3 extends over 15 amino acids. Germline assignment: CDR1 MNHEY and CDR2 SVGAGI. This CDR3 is CASSYSTGALSGYTF. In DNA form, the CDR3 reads TGTGCCAGCAGTTACTCCACAGGGGCCTTGAGCGGCTACACCTTC.

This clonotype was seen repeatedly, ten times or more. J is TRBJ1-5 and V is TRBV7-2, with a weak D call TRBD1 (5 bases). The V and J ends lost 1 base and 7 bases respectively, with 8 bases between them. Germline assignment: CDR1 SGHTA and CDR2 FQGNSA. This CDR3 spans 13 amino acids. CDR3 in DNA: TGTGCCAGCAGCTTAGATGGGGGGCAGCCCCAGCATTTT. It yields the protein CASSLDGGQPQHF.

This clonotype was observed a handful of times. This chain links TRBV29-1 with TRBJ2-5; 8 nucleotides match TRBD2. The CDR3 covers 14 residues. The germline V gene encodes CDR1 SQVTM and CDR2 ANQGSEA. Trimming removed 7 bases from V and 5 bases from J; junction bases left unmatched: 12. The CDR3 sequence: CSAGRGGPRETQYF. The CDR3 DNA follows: TGCAGCGCCGGCCGGGGGGGGCCCCGTGAGACCCAGTACTTC.